These T cell receptor beta chains were read from a single sample in a study of blood T cell repertoires in COVID-19. Libraries were prepared by immunoSEQ multiplex PCR; TCRdb keeps only in-frame clonotypes and omits some of them. The sample lists fewer than 350,000 clones; approximately 83% were seen once. The specimen was PBMCs or T cells enriched from blood (not recorded which). Source of these receptors: a man aged 25 to 40 who had recovered from COVID-19. Each CDR3 is given with its conserved first and last residue. The D gene is left open where the match is weak. Expanded clones get a size class; other rows say once, few or many, or leave the size out.

TRBD1	TRBV6-6	TRBJ1-6	-	TGTGCCGTACACAGGGGAAGGGTTGGGAATTCACCCCTCCACTTT	CAVHRGRVGNSPLHF
-	TRBV18	TRBJ2-5	-	TGTGCCAGCTCAAAGGACACTTCGCGGAAGACCCAGTACTTC	CASSKDTSRKTQYF
TRBD1	TRBV18	TRBJ2-7	-	TGTGCCAGCTCACGTGGGACAGGGCCATTTTACGAGCAGTACTTC	CASSRGTGPFYEQYF
-	TRBV3-1/TRBV3-2	TRBJ1-1	-	TGTGCCAGCAGCCAAATACTCTACAACACTGAAGCTTTCTTT	CASSQILYNTEAFF
TRBD1	TRBV11-3	TRBJ1-1	-	TGTGCCAGCAGCACGACAGGGGGGACTGAAGCTTTCTTT	CASSTTGGTEAFF
TRBD1	TRBV7-9	TRBJ1-4	once	TGTGCCAGCAGCTCCTCACAGGGGGCCGATGAAAAACTGTTTTTT	CASSSSQGADEKLFF
TRBD1	TRBV5-1	TRBJ1-4	-	TGCGCCAGCAGCTTGGGGACAGGGGGGCGCAAACTGTTTTTT	CASSLGTGGRKLFF
-	TRBV27	TRBJ1-5	-	TGTGCCAGCAGTCCCCGTTGGAGGCCCGGCTCTTATAGCAATCAGCCCCAGCATTTT	CASSPRWRPGSYSNQPQHF
-	TRBV6-5	TRBJ1-5	-	TGTGCCAGCAGAGTGAGGAGGAGCAATCAGCCCCAGCATTTT	CASRVRRSNQPQHF
TRBD1	TRBV7-3	TRBJ2-5	-	TGTGCCAGCAGCGCACAGGGGACAGTTCAAGAGACCCAGTACTTC	CASSAQGTVQETQYF
-	TRBV5-5	TRBJ2-3	-	TGTGCCAGCAGCCAGAACACAGATACGCAGTATTTT	CASSQNTDTQYF
-	TRBV6-1	TRBJ1-3	-	TGTGCCAGCAGTGAAGCTCCCGGGAACGGAAACACCATATATTTT	CASSEAPGNGNTIYF
TRBD2	TRBV4-2	TRBJ2-5	-	TGTGCCAGCAGCCAAGGAGGATACGCGGGGGGGATCCAAGAGACCCAGTACTTC	CASSQGGYAGGIQETQYF
-	TRBV9	TRBJ1-1	-	TGTGCCAGCAGCCCCAAGCAGGGGCAGGGTGGAGCTGAAGCTTTCTTT	CASSPKQGQGGAEAFF
TRBD2	TRBV4-1	TRBJ2-7	-	TGCGCCAGCAGCCACCTAGCGGGGGCCGTCTACGAGCAGTACTTC	CASSHLAGAVYEQYF
-	TRBV7-2	TRBJ1-1	once	TGTGCCAGCAGCCCTAGAGGCCCGGGAACTGAAGCTTTCTTT	CASSPRGPGTEAFF
-	TRBV7-9	TRBJ1-2	-	TGTGCCAGCAGTTTAGACGGGATCTATGGCTACACCTTC	CASSLDGIYGYTF
-	TRBV6-5	TRBJ2-7	-	TGTGCCAGCAGTTTAGACAGGCGTACCTACGAGCAGTACTTC	CASSLDRRTYEQYF
-	TRBV18	TRBJ1-4	-	TGTGCCAGCTCACCAGGGCAGGAGGGAGAAAAACTGTTTTTT	CASSPGQEGEKLFF
TRBD1	TRBV6-2/TRBV6-3	TRBJ2-1	once	TGTGCCAGCAGTGCAATTGGGACAGGGACCTACAATGAGCAGTTCTTC	CASSAIGTGTYNEQFF
TRBD2	TRBV5-1	TRBJ2-7	once	TGCGCCAGCAGCCCAGGACTAGCGAGGTTCTACGAGCAGTACTTC	CASSPGLARFYEQYF
-	TRBV9	TRBJ2-3	-	TGTGCCAGCAGCGGTACAGGAAACACAGATACGCAGTATTTT	CASSGTGNTDTQYF
-	TRBV6-5	TRBJ1-1	once	TGTGCCAGCAGTTACGCCACCACAAGGAACACTGAAGCTTTCTTT	CASSYATTRNTEAFF
-	TRBV5-8	TRBJ1-2	-	TGTGCCAGCAGCATAAATAATAGGGGAAACCACTTC	CASSINNRGNHF
-	TRBV9	TRBJ1-4	-	TGTGCCAGCAGCGTGGCAGGGACTAATGAAAAACTGTTTTTT	CASSVAGTNEKLFF
-	TRBV28	TRBJ2-5	-	TGTGCCAGCGGTCATGTCAACACCAAAGAGACCCAGTACTTC	CASGHVNTKETQYF
-	TRBV11-3	TRBJ2-2	-	TGTGCCAGCAGCTTGGGGGGGAACACCGGGGAGCTGTTTTTT	CASSLGGNTGELFF
TRBD1	TRBV5-6	TRBJ2-7	-	TGTGCCAGCAGCTTTGGGACAGGGATCTACGAGCAGTACTTC	CASSFGTGIYEQYF
-	TRBV18	TRBJ2-2	few	TGTGCCAGCTCACTCACGGGGGAAAAAACCGGGGAGCTGTTTTTT	CASSLTGEKTGELFF
-	TRBV5-1	TRBJ1-4	-	TGCGCCAGCAGCGCCAGGGTTAATGAAAAACTGTTTTTT	CASSARVNEKLFF
TRBD1	TRBV5-5	TRBJ1-1	-	TGTGCCAGCAGCCCGACAGGGTCAACTGAAGCTTTCTTT	CASSPTGSTEAFF
TRBD1	TRBV5-1	TRBJ1-2	-	TGCGCCAGCAGCTTGGCCGGGACAGGATCATATTCCTATGGCTACACCTTC	CASSLAGTGSYSYGYTF
-	TRBV6-5	TRBJ2-1	-	TGTGCCAGCAGTCCCTTTCTATATAATGAGCAGTTCTTC	CASSPFLYNEQFF
TRBD1	TRBV19	TRBJ1-6	-	TGTGCCAGTAGTACAAGGGGACAGAGTAATAATTCACCCCTCCACTTT	CASSTRGQSNNSPLHF
-	TRBV19	TRBJ2-2	-	TGTGCCAGTAGTATGCGGCGGACCGGGGAGCTGTTTTTT	CASSMRRTGELFF
TRBD1	TRBV25-1	TRBJ1-5	-	TGTGCCAGCGCCGACAGGGTGGTCGGTCAGCCCCAGCATTTT	CASADRVVGQPQHF
TRBD1	TRBV5-4	TRBJ1-2	-	TGTGCCAGCAGCTCTGGGACAGGGGATAAACTGAGCTACACCTTC	CASSSGTGDKLSYTF
-	TRBV19	TRBJ2-3	-	TGTGCCAGTAGTATTCCAGGGTCAGATACGCAGTATTTT	CASSIPGSDTQYF
-	TRBV10-3	TRBJ2-3	-	TGTGCCATCAGTGGCGAGTCAGGGACTTGGGGCACAGATACGCAGTATTTT	CAISGESGTWGTDTQYF
-	TRBV4-1	TRBJ1-6	-	TGCGCCAGCAGCCAAGGGATGACAGGTAGAGATTCACCCCTCCACTTT	CASSQGMTGRDSPLHF
TRBD1	TRBV7-6	TRBJ2-1	once	TGTGCCAGCAGCCTAGGCGTAGGTCGAACAGGGGGTAGGGATGAGCAGTTCTTC	CASSLGVGRTGGRDEQFF
TRBD2	TRBV30	TRBJ2-1	-	TGTGCCTGGAGTGGGGGACTAGTAAATGAGCAGTTCTTC	CAWSGGLVNEQFF
-	TRBV7-8	TRBJ1-6	-	TGTGCCAGCAGCTTAGGGGGTAGGGGCTATAATTCACCCCTCCACTTT	CASSLGGRGYNSPLHF
-	TRBV7-2	TRBJ2-4	-	TGTGCCAGCAGCCCCTCCGGAGGGGGCACGGTGATGGCCAAAAACATTCAGTACTTC	CASSPSGGGTVMAKNIQYF
-	TRBV4-1	TRBJ1-1	once	TGCGCCAGCAGCCAAGACGCGGTGGCCGACACTGAAGCTTTCTTT	CASSQDAVADTEAFF